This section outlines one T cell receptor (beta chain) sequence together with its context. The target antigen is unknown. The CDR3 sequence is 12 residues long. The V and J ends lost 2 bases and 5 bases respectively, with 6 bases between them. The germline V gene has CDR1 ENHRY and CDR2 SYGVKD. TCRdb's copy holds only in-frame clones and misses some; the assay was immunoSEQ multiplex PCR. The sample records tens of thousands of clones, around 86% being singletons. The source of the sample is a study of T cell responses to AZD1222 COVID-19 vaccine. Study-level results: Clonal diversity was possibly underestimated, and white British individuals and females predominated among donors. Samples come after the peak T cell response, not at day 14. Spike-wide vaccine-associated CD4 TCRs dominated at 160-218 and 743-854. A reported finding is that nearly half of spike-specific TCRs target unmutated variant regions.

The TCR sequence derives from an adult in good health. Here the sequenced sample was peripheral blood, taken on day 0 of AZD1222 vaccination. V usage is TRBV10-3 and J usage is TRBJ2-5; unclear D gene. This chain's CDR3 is CAISEGSETQYF. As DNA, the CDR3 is TGTGCCATCAGTGAGGGGTCCGAGACCCAGTACTTC.